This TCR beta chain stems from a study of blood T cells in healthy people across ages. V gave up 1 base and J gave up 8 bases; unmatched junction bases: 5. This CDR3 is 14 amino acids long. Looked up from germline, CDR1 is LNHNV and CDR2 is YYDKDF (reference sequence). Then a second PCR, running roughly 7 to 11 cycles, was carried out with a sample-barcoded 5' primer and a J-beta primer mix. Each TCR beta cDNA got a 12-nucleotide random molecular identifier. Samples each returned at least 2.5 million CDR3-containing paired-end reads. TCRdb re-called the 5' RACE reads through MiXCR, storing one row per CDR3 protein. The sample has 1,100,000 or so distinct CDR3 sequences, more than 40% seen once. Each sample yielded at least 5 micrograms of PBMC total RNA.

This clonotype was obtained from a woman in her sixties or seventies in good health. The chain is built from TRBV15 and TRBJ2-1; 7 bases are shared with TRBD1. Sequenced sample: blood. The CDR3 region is CATSRGGQVYEQFF. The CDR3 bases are TGTGCCACCAGCAGAGGCGGACAGGTCTATGAGCAGTTCTTC.